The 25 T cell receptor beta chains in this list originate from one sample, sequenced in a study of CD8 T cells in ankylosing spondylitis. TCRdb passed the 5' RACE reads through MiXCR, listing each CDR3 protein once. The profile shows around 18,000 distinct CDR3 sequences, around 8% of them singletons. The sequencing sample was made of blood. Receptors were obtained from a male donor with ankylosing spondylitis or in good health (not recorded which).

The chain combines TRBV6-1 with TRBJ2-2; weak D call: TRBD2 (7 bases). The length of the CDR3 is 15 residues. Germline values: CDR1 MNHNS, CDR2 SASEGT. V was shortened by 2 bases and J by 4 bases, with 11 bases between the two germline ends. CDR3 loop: CASSELGGGTGELFF. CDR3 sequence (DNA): TGTGCCAGCAGTGAACTGGGAGGGGGCACCGGGGAGCTGTTTTTT.

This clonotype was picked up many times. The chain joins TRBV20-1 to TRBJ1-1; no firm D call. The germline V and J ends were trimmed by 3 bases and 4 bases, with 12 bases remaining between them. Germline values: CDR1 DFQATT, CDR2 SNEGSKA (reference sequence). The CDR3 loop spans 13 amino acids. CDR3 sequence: CSASWGSGTEAFF. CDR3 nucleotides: TGCAGTGCTAGTTGGGGATCTGGCACTGAAGCTTTCTTT.

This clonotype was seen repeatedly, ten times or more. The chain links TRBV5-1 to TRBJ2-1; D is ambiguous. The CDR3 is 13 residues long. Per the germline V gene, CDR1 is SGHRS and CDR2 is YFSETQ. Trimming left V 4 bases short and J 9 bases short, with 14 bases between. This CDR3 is CASSGVLRSEQFF. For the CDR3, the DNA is TGCGCCAGCAGCGGGGTCCTGCGGAGTGAGCAGTTCTTC. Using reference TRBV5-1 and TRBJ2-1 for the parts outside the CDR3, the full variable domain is KAGVTQTPRYLIKTRGQQVTLSCSPISGHRSVSWYQQTPGQGLQFLFEYFSETQRNKGNFPGRFSGRQFSNSRSEMNVSTLELGDSALYLCASSGVLRSEQFFGPGTRLTVL.

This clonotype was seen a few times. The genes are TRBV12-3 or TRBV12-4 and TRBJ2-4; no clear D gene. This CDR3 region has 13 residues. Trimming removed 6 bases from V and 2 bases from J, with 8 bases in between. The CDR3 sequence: CASRGSPKNIQYF. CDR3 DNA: TGTGCCAGCAGGGGTTCGCCCAAAAACATTCAGTACTTC.

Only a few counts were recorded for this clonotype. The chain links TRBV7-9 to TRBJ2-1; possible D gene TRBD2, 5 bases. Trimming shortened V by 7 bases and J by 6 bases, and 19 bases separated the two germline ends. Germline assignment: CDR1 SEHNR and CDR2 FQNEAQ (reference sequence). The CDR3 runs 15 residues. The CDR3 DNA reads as TGTGCCAGCACTTCCCCAACTAGAGCTGGCAATGAGCAGTTCTTC. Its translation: CASTSPTRAGNEQFF. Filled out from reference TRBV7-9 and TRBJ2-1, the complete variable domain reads DTGVSQNPRHKITKRGQNVTFRCDPISEHNRLYWYRQTLGQGPEFLTYFQNEAQLEKSRLLSDRFSAERPKGSFSTLEIQRTEQGDSAMYLCASTSPTRAGNEQFFGPGTRLTVL.

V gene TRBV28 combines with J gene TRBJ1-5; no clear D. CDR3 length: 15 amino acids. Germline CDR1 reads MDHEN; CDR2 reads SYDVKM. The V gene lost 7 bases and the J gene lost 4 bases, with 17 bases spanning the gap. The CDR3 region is CASNPRRGGNQPQHF. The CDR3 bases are TGTGCCAGCAATCCCCGACGTGGCGGGAATCAGCCCCAGCATTTT.

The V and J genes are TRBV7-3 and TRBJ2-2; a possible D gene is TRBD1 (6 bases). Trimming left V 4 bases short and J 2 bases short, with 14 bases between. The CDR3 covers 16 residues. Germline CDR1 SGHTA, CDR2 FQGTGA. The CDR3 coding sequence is TGTGCCAGCAGCTATCTATCCAGGGGCAACACCGGGGAGCTGTTTTTT. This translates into CASSYLSRGNTGELFF.

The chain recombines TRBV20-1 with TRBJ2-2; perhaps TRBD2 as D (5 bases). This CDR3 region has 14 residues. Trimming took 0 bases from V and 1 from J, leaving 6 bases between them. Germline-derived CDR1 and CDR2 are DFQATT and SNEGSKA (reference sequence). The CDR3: CSARDGRNTGELFF. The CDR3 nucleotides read TGCAGTGCTAGAGATGGGAGGAACACCGGGGAGCTGTTTTTT.

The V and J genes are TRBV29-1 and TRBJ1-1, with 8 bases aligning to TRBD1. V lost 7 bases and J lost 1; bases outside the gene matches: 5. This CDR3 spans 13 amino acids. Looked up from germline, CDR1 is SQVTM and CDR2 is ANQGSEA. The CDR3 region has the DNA TGCAGCGCCACTGGACAGGGGAACACTGAAGCTTTCTTT. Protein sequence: CSATGQGNTEAFF.

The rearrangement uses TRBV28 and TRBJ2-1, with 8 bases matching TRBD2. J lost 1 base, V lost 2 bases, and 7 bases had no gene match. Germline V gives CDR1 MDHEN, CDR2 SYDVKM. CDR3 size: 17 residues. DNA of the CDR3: TGTGCCAGCAGTTTAAGTAGCGGGGATGTATCCTACAATGAGCAGTTCTTC. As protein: CASSLSSGDVSYNEQFF.

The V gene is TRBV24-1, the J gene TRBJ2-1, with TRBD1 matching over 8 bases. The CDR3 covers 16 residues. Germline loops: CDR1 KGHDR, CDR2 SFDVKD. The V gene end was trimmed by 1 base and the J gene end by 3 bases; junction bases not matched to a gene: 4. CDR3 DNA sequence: TGTGCCACCAGTGATTTCGGACAGGGTGGCTACAATGAGCAGTTCTTC. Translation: CATSDFGQGGYNEQFF.

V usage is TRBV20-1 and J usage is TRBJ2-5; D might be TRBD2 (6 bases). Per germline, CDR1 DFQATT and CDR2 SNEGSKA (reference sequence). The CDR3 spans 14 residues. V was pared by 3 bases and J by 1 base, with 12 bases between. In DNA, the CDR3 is TGCAGTGCTAGGAGCCGGGGACTCCAAGAGACCCAGTACTTC. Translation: CSARSRGLQETQYF.

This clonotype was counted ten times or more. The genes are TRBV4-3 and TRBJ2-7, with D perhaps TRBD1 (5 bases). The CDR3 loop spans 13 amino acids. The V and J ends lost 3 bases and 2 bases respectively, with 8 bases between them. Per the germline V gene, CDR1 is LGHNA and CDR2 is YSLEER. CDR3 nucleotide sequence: TGCGCCAGCAGCCAGGACACGGCCTACGAGCAGTACTTC. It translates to CASSQDTAYEQYF.

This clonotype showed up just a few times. CDR3 amino acids: CASSLAGTGELFF. In DNA form, the CDR3 reads TGCGCCAGCAGCTTAGCGGGGACCGGGGAGCTGTTTTTT. The gene calls are TRBV5-1 and TRBJ2-2, with 7 nucleotides matching TRBD2. This CDR3 has 13 residues. J gave up 5 bases and V 2 bases, and 0 bases lay outside the gene matches. From germline, CDR1 is SGHRS and CDR2 YFSETQ.

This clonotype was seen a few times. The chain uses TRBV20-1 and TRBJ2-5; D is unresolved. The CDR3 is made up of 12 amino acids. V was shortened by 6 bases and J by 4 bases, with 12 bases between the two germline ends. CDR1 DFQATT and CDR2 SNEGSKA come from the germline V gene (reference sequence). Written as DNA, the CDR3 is TGCAGTGCCCCTCTAACGGGAGAGACCCAGTACTTC. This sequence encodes CSAPLTGETQYF.

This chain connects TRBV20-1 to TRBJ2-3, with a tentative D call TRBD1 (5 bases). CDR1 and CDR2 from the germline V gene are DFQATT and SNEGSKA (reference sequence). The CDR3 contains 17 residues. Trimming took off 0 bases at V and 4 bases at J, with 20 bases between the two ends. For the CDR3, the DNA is TGCAGTGCTAGAGATCTGGATAGGGGTATCTCCGCAGATACGCAGTATTTT. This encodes CSARDLDRGISADTQYF.

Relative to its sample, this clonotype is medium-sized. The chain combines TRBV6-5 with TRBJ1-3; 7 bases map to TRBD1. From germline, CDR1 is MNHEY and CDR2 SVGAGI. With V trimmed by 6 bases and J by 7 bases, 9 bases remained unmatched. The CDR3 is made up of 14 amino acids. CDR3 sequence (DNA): TGTGCCAGCAGCCAGGGGGGTACCGCGAACACCATATATTTT. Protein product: CASSQGGTANTIYF.

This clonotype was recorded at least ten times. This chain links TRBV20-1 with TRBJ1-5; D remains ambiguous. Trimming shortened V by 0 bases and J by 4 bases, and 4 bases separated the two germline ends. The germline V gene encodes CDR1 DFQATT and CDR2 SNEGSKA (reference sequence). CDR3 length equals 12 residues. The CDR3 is CSARDGNQPQHF. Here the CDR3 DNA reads TGCAGTGCTAGAGATGGTAATCAGCCCCAGCATTTT.

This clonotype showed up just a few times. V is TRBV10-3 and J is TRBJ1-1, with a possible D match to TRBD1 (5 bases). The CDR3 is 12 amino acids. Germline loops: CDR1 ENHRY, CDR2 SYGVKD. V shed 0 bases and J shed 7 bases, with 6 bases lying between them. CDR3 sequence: CAISESRGEAFF. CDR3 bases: TGTGCCATCAGTGAGTCGAGGGGTGAAGCTTTCTTT.

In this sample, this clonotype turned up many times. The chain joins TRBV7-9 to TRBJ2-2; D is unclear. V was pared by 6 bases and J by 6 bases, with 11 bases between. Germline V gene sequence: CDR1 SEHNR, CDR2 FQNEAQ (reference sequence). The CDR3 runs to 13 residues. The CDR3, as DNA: TGTGCCAGCAGATATACTGGGTCCGGGGAGCTGTTTTTT. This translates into CASRYTGSGELFF.

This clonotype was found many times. The CDR3 protein is CASSLYETTEAFF. In nucleotides, the CDR3 is TGTGCCAGCAGTTTATATGAGACCACTGAAGCTTTCTTT. The rearrangement uses TRBV12-3 or TRBV12-4 and TRBJ1-1; no firm D call. CDR3 length equals 13 residues. Between the trimmed V and J ends, which lost 2 bases and 4 bases, there was a span of 8 bases.

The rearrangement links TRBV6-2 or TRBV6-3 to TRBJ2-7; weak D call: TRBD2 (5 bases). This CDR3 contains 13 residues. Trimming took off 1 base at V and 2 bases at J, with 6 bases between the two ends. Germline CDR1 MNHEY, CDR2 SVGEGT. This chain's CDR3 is CASSYLRAYEQYF. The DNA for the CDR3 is TGTGCCAGCAGTTACTTGAGGGCCTACGAGCAGTACTTC.

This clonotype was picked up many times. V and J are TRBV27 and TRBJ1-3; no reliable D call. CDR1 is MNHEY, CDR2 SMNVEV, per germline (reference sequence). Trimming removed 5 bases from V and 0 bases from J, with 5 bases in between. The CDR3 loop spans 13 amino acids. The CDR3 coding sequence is TGTGCCAGCAGTAGTCTCTCTGGAAACACCATATATTTT. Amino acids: CASSSLSGNTIYF.

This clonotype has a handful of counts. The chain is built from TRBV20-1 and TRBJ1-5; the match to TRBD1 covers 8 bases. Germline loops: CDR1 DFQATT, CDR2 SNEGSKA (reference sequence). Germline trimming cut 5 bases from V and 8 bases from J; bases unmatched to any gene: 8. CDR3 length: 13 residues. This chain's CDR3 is CSAQRQGWEPQHF. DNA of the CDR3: TGCAGTGCTCAGCGACAGGGGTGGGAGCCCCAGCATTTT.

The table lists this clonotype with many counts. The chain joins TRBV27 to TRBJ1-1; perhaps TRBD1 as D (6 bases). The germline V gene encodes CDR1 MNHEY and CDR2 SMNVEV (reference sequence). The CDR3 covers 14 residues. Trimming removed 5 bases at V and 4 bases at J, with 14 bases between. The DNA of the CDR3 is TGTGCCAGCAGTAGGAGGACAGTTGGCACTGAAGCTTTCTTT. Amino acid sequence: CASSRRTVGTEAFF.